A selection of T cell receptor beta chains follows, all from one sample in a study of OX40 agonist ivuxolimab in advanced cancers. Sequenced by immunoSEQ multiplex PCR; TCRdb stores in-frame clones only, minus some. This sample carries over 50,000 clones, around four fifths of them seen once, and the ten largest clones take just under 4%. The material was CD4+ or CD8+ T cells sorted from blood, obtained in a trial of the OX40 agonist ivuxolimab. These receptors were collected from an adult with an advanced solid tumor such as melanoma, head and neck, liver or kidney cancer. The CDR3 runs from the conserved cysteine through the conserved F or W. D genes are given only for firm matches. Only part of the rows carry a size: once, few, many, or a class if the clone is expanded.

TRBV18,TRBJ2-7,11,.,.,CASSFTYEQYF,TGTGCCAGCTCCTTCACCTACGAGCAGTACTTC
TRBV11-2,TRBJ2-1,15,TRBD1,.,CASSSGQGYGNEQFF,TGTGCCAGCAGCTCCGGACAGGGTTACGGCAATGAGCAGTTCTTC
TRBV6-4,TRBJ2-5,16,TRBD2,.,CASRSKAGGLQETQYF,TGTGCCAGCAGATCAAAAGCGGGGGGACTTCAAGAGACCCAGTACTTC
TRBV18,TRBJ1-2,15,TRBD1,.,CASSTLRQGRRGYTF,TGTGCCAGCTCAACTCTTCGACAGGGGCGCCGAGGCTACACCTTC
TRBV25-1,TRBJ2-5,15,.,.,CASSAGRALIQTQYF,TGTGCCAGCAGTGCCGGCAGGGCGCTTATACAGACCCAGTACTTC
TRBV7-2,TRBJ1-5,14,.,once,CASSLWSGGQPQHF,TGTGCCAGCAGCTTATGGTCTGGGGGTCAGCCCCAGCATTTT
TRBV5-1,TRBJ2-1,15,.,.,CASSLATVPYNEQFF,TGCGCCAGCAGCTTGGCGACAGTGCCCTACAATGAGCAGTTCTTC
TRBV25-1,TRBJ1-4,15,.,.,CASSDPTGANEKLFF,TGTGCCAGCAGTGATCCGACTGGGGCTAATGAAAAACTGTTTTTT
TRBV12-5,TRBJ2-7,15,.,once,CASGSPVENPYEQYF,TGTGCTAGTGGTTCCCCGGTAGAGAATCCCTACGAGCAGTACTTC
TRBV7-2,TRBJ2-3,15,TRBD2,.,CASSELAGKPGSQYF,TGTGCCAGCAGCGAACTAGCGGGGAAACCCGGGTCGCAGTATTTT
TRBV18,TRBJ2-3,16,TRBD2,.,CASSPRSGGSTDTQYF,TGTGCCAGCTCACCACGGAGCGGGGGAAGCACAGATACGCAGTATTTT
TRBV2,TRBJ2-5,12,.,.,CASKVGAETQYF,TGTGCCAGCAAAGTGGGAGCAGAGACCCAGTACTTC
TRBV11-2,TRBJ2-5,15,TRBD2,.,CASSTGLAGQETQYF,TGTGCCAGCAGCACCGGACTAGCGGGCCAAGAGACCCAGTACTTC
TRBV5-8,TRBJ1-5,14,.,.,CASSFGQLNQPQHF,TGTGCCAGCAGCTTTGGACAGTTGAATCAGCCCCAGCATTTT
TRBV4-2,TRBJ2-2,18,TRBD2,.,CASSQEGGAGGNTGELFF,TGTGCCAGCAGCCAAGAAGGTGGGGCGGGGGGTAACACCGGGGAGCTGTTTTTT
TRBV15,TRBJ1-2,17,.,.,CATSRDDSGGAYYGYTF,TGTGCCACCAGCAGAGATGATTCGGGGGGGGCCTACTATGGCTACACCTTC
TRBV4-2,TRBJ1-2,12,.,.,CASSQEVYGYTF,TGTGCCAGCAGCCAAGAAGTTTATGGCTACACCTTC
TRBV19,TRBJ1-2,15,.,.,CASSAGHGANYGYTF,TGTGCCAGTAGTGCTGGACACGGAGCTAACTATGGCTACACCTTC
TRBV7-2,TRBJ1-2,14,.,.,CASSLIDRLYGYTF,TGTGCCAGCAGCTTAATCGACAGGCTCTATGGCTACACCTTC
TRBV4-1,TRBJ1-4,14,TRBD1,.,CASSQQTGVEKLFF,TGCGCCAGCAGCCAGCAGACAGGGGTTGAAAAACTGTTTTTT
TRBV7-9,TRBJ2-1,14,TRBD2,.,CANSAGGPTNEQFF,TGTGCCAACTCAGCGGGGGGGCCCACCAATGAGCAGTTCTTC
TRBV27,TRBJ2-6,16,.,.,CASRPQGSAGANVLTF,TGTGCCAGCCGACCCCAGGGATCGGCTGGGGCCAACGTCCTGACTTTC
TRBV28,TRBJ1-3,11,.,.,CASSLLNTIYF,TGTGCCAGCAGTTTACTGAACACCATATATTTT
TRBV5-4,TRBJ2-5,15,TRBD1,.,CASSGGQGLQETQYF,TGTGCCAGCAGCGGGGGACAGGGCCTTCAAGAGACCCAGTACTTC
TRBV5-6,TRBJ2-5,11,.,once,CASSLRETQYF,TGTGCCAGCAGCTTGAGAGAGACCCAGTACTTC
TRBV18,TRBJ2-2,15,.,.,CASSRWGNTNGELFF,TGTGCCAGCTCAAGGTGGGGGAACACGAACGGGGAGCTGTTTTTT
TRBV19,TRBJ2-1,15,TRBD2,.,CASRAGTSGNNEQFF,TGTGCCAGTAGAGCCGGGACTAGCGGGAACAATGAGCAGTTCTTC
TRBV18,TRBJ2-1,16,TRBD1,.,CASSPGQGLSYNEQFF,TGTGCCAGCTCACCAGGACAGGGCCTCTCCTACAATGAGCAGTTCTTC
TRBV5-1,TRBJ1-1,16,.,.,CASSLTAPTFGTEAFF,TGCGCCAGCAGCTTGACGGCCCCGACGTTCGGCACTGAAGCTTTCTTT
TRBV6-6,TRBJ2-7,13,.,.,CASTPAVSYEQYF,TGTGCCAGCACCCCAGCGGTCTCCTACGAGCAGTACTTC
TRBV9,TRBJ2-1,16,TRBD1,.,CASSTLGQGAYNEQFF,TGTGCCAGCAGCACTCTAGGACAGGGGGCCTACAATGAGCAGTTCTTC
TRBV7-3,TRBJ2-2,14,.,.,CASRRETNTGELFF,TGTGCCAGCCGGAGGGAGACGAACACCGGGGAGCTGTTTTTT
TRBV19,TRBJ2-6,18,TRBD2,.,CASGAKAGGSSGANVLTF,TGTGCCAGTGGGGCTAAAGCGGGGGGGTCCTCTGGGGCCAACGTCCTGACTTTC
TRBV19,TRBJ1-3,12,TRBD1,.,CASSRGENTIYF,TGTGCCAGTTCCAGGGGGGAAAACACCATATATTTT
TRBV6-5,TRBJ1-1,14,.,.,CASSLSQGNTEAFF,TGTGCCAGCAGTTTGTCACAGGGAAACACTGAAGCTTTCTTT
TRBV28,TRBJ2-3,12,.,.,CASSLVRDTQYF,TGTGCCAGCAGTTTAGTGAGAGATACGCAGTATTTT
TRBV18,TRBJ2-2,16,.,.,CASSPLSLTNTGELFF,TGTGCCAGCTCACCACTTTCCCTTACGAACACCGGGGAGCTGTTTTTT
TRBV7-8,TRBJ2-1,13,TRBD2,.,CASRPGGAGEQFF,TGTGCCAGCAGGCCCGGGGGGGCCGGTGAGCAGTTCTTC
TRBV7-9,TRBJ1-2,13,.,.,CASAGDTFYGYTF,TGTGCCAGCGCCGGGGACACCTTTTATGGCTACACCTTC
TRBV4-1,TRBJ2-5,15,TRBD2,.,CASSLSGGDQETQYF,TGCGCCAGCAGCCTAAGCGGGGGAGACCAAGAGACCCAGTACTTC
TRBV7-2,TRBJ2-3,15,TRBD2,.,CASSLMAGVSDTQYF,TGTGCCAGCAGCTTAATGGCGGGGGTCTCAGATACGCAGTATTTT
TRBV5-1,TRBJ1-4,15,.,once,CASRETDATNEKLFF,TGCGCCAGCAGAGAGACGGATGCAACTAATGAAAAACTGTTTTTT
TRBV7-3,TRBJ2-3,15,.,.,CASSSQGTGTDTQYF,TGTGCCAGCAGCTCCCAGGGGACGGGCACAGATACGCAGTATTTT
TRBV11-3,TRBJ2-5,13,.,.,CASSSGMEETQYF,TGTGCCAGCAGCTCCGGAATGGAGGAGACCCAGTACTTC
TRBV28,TRBJ2-7,12,.,.,CASSFLNYEQYF,TGTGCCAGCAGTTTCTTGAATTACGAGCAGTACTTC
TRBV6-5,TRBJ1-1,14,TRBD1,.,CASSPTGGDTEAFF,TGTGCCAGCAGCCCAACAGGGGGGGACACTGAAGCTTTCTTT
TRBV28,TRBJ1-2,12,.,.,CASSSPGYGYTF,TGTGCCAGCAGTTCGCCCGGCTATGGCTACACCTTC
TRBV18,TRBJ1-3,17,.,.,CASSPPGTLNSGNTIYF,TGTGCCAGCTCACCACCGGGCACGCTTAACTCTGGAAACACCATATATTTT
TRBV7-8,TRBJ1-3,17,.,.,CASSFVAGPVSGNTIYF,TGTGCCAGCAGCTTTGTTGCCGGCCCAGTCTCTGGAAACACCATATATTTT
TRBV12-5,TRBJ2-2,16,.,few,CASGLETGGNTGELFF,TGTGCTAGTGGTTTGGAAACGGGGGGCAACACCGGGGAGCTGTTTTTT
TRBV5-6,TRBJ1-2,13,TRBD1,once,CASSLPGGYGYTF,TGTGCCAGCAGCTTGCCAGGGGGCTATGGCTACACCTTC
TRBV29-1,TRBJ1-2,13,.,.,CSVAPGQKDGYTF,TGCAGCGTTGCTCCGGGGCAGAAAGATGGCTACACCTTC
TRBV28,TRBJ2-7,14,.,.,CASTSGTGPYEQYF,TGTGCCAGCACCTCCGGGACGGGCCCCTACGAGCAGTACTTC
TRBV5-1,TRBJ1-2,14,TRBD1,.,CASSLDPTGDGYTF,TGCGCCAGCAGCTTGGACCCCACAGGGGATGGCTACACCTTC